Presented here are 15 T cell receptor beta chains from one specimen sequenced in a study of siplizumab effects on memory and regulatory T cells. Clones were read by immunoSEQ multiplex PCR, and TCRdb kept only the in-frame ones, dropping some. The table shows about 110,000 clones, with more than 90% occurring only once. The specimen sequenced was CD4+ T cells sorted from blood. Every receptor here comes from a human donor in good health.

The chain employs TRBV7-6 and TRBJ2-2; the match to TRBD1 covers 10 bases. The V gene end was trimmed by 5 bases and the J gene end by 8 bases; junction bases not matched to a gene: 14. The CDR3 has 17 amino acids. The V gene's germline CDR1 is SGHVS and CDR2 FNYEAQ. The CDR3 DNA sequence: TGTGCCAGCAGCCCCCTGTCCGGCGGGACAGGGGTAGGGGAGCTGTTTTTT. It is translated as CASSPLSGGTGVGELFF.

The V call is TRBV19, the J call TRBJ2-3; 9 bases line up with TRBD2. V shed 6 bases, J shed 6 bases, and the junction held 7 bases outside the gene matches. CDR3 size: 14 residues. CDR1 is LNHDA, CDR2 SQIVND, per germline (reference sequence). The CDR3 sequence is CASRDSGGRDTQYF. Here the CDR3 DNA reads TGTGCCAGTAGGGATAGCGGGGGAAGGGATACGCAGTATTTT.

The chain uses TRBV9 and TRBJ2-3; a weak D match, TRBD2 (6 bases). V shed 2 bases and J shed 6 bases, with 16 bases lying between them. Germline V gene data show CDR1 as SGDLS and CDR2 as YYNGEE. This CDR3 has 15 residues. The CDR3 DNA reads TGTGCCAGCAGCGTTACAGGAGGGCCATATGATACGCAGTATTTT. Translating it yields CASSVTGGPYDTQYF.

This rearrangement joins TRBV18 to TRBJ2-5, with D uncertain. V was pared by 6 bases and J by 6 bases, with 14 bases between. CDR1 is KGHSH, CDR2 LQKENI, per germline. This CDR3 comprises 13 residues. CDR3 sequence reads: CASSPAESQTQYF. CDR3 DNA: TGTGCCAGCTCTCCGGCCGAGAGCCAGACCCAGTACTTC.

V gene TRBV18 combines with J gene TRBJ2-3; 7 nucleotides align to TRBD1. CDR3 size: 17 residues. V was clipped by 5 bases and J by 0 bases; unmatched bases: 11. Germline V gene sequence: CDR1 KGHSH, CDR2 LQKENI. The CDR3 spells CASSSLSGQRSTDTQYF. In DNA form, the CDR3 reads TGTGCCAGCTCATCGCTGTCGGGACAGCGGAGCACAGATACGCAGTATTTT.

The chain joins TRBV20-1 to TRBJ2-1, with D hard to call. V lost 2 bases and J lost 5, with 4 bases in between. This CDR3 has 11 residues. CDR1 and CDR2 (germline): DFQATT, SNEGSKA (reference sequence). CDR3 bases: TGCAGTGCTAGACCTAACAATGAGCAGTTCTTC. It encodes CSARPNNEQFF.

This chain connects TRBV5-4 to TRBJ1-3; no clear D. The germline V and J ends were trimmed by 1 base and 4 bases, with 12 bases remaining between them. Germline V gives CDR1 SGHNT, CDR2 YYREEE (reference sequence). This CDR3 has 15 amino acids. This CDR3 reads CASSLSTGTGNTIYF. CDR3 in DNA: TGTGCCAGCAGCTTGTCAACGGGTACCGGAAACACCATATATTTT.

The chain is built from TRBV6-1 and TRBJ2-7, with D possibly matching TRBD1 (6 bases). Germline-derived CDR1 and CDR2 are MNHNS and SASEGT. The CDR3 totals 15 residues. V lost 4 bases and J 3 bases, leaving 16 bases between the germline ends. The CDR3 spells CASSVQGHLNYEQYF. CDR3 sequence (DNA): TGTGCCAGCAGTGTTCAGGGACATTTAAACTACGAGCAGTACTTC.

J is TRBJ1-5 and V is TRBV5-5, with D possibly TRBD1 on 5 matching bases. Per germline, CDR1 SGHKS and CDR2 YYEKEE (reference sequence). Trimming left V 4 bases short and J 3 bases short, with 17 bases between. The CDR3 runs 16 residues. The CDR3 loop is CASSPNPAGPNQPQHF. Here the CDR3 DNA reads TGTGCCAGCAGCCCTAACCCAGCAGGGCCCAATCAGCCCCAGCATTTT. The full variable domain, completed using reference TRBV5-5 and TRBJ1-5, is DAGVTQSPTHLIKTRGQQVTLRCSPISGHKSVSWYQQVLGQGPQFIFQYYEKEERGRGNFPDRFSARQFPNYSSELNVNALLLGDSALYLCASSPNPAGPNQPQHFGDGTRLSIL.

The genes are TRBV2 and TRBJ1-3; 7 bases are shared with TRBD1. Germline lookup yields CDR1 SNHLY and CDR2 FYNNEI. The trim removed 6 bases at V and 4 bases at J, leaving 0 bases unmatched. The CDR3 runs to 12 residues. CDR3: CASRDRGNTIYF. The CDR3 DNA reads as TGTGCCAGCAGGGACAGGGGAAACACCATATATTTT.

V usage is TRBV19 and J usage is TRBJ2-3, with 8 bases identical to TRBD1. Losses at the gene ends were 1 base for V and 6 bases for J; bases not matched to a gene: 6. The germline V gene has CDR1 LNHDA and CDR2 SQIVND (reference sequence). The CDR3 contains 15 residues. The CDR3 region has the DNA TGTGCCAGTAGTATAGGTCCAGGGGGCAAGGATACGCAGTATTTT. Protein sequence: CASSIGPGGKDTQYF. Full variable domain (remainder filled in from reference TRBV19 and TRBJ2-3): DGGITQSPKYLFRKEGQNVTLSCEQNLNHDAMYWYRQDPGQGLRLIYYSQIVNDFQKGDIAEGYSVSREKKESFPLTVTSAQKNPTAFYLCASSIGPGGKDTQYFGPGTRLTVL.

The rearrangement uses TRBV5-4 and TRBJ2-3; the D gene is possibly TRBD2 (6 bases). The CDR3 runs 17 residues. Germline values: CDR1 SGHNT, CDR2 YYREEE (reference sequence). Trimming removed 0 bases from V and 3 bases from J, with 17 bases in between. The CDR3 coding sequence is TGTGCCAGCAGCTTGGCCGGGACTCCCGAAAGGACAGATACGCAGTATTTT. It yields the protein CASSLAGTPERTDTQYF.

The rearrangement joins TRBV7-2 to TRBJ1-2; D is undetermined. V was trimmed by 3 bases and J by 5 bases, leaving 13 bases between them. Germline values: CDR1 SGHTA, CDR2 FQGNSA. There are 14 residues in the CDR3. The CDR3 sequence is CASSFSDGEYGYTF. The CDR3 DNA reads as TGTGCCAGCAGCTTCTCGGACGGCGAGTATGGCTACACCTTC.

The chain recombines TRBV7-8 with TRBJ1-6; perhaps TRBD1 as D (5 bases). Germline V gene data show CDR1 as SGHVS and CDR2 as FQNEAQ. V was clipped by 5 bases and J by 9 bases, with 20 bases between them. The CDR3 is 16 residues long. The CDR3 loop reads CASSPTPTRAGSPLHF. CDR3 DNA: TGTGCCAGCAGCCCGACTCCCACCAGGGCGGGTTCACCCCTCCACTTT.

This rearrangement joins TRBV19 to TRBJ2-2, with D perhaps matching TRBD2 (6 bases). This CDR3 is 15 amino acids long. V lost 4 bases and J 0 bases, leaving 9 bases between the germline ends. The V gene's germline CDR1 is LNHDA and CDR2 SQIVND (reference sequence). CDR3 sequence (DNA): TGTGCCAGTAGTAGTGGGACTGCGAACACCGGGGAGCTGTTTTTT. Its protein product is CASSSGTANTGELFF.